The 32 T cell receptor beta chains listed next were all sequenced from one sample in a study of cytomegalovirus exposure and HLA in healthy donors. The PCR employed 60 Vbeta primers together with 13 Jbeta primers. Only in-frame clones appear in the TCRdb table, and some are missing; sequencing was by immunoSEQ multiplex PCR. The sample has 100,000 to 150,000 clones; around 78% are singletons. The sample was PBMCs. These receptors all stem from a middle-aged man in good health and CMV-seronegative.

The chain carries TRBV4-1 and TRBJ2-1; TRBD1 might be the D (5 bases). The CDR3 has 14 amino acids. Per germline, CDR1 MGHRA and CDR2 YSYEKL. V shed 0 bases and J shed 5 bases, with 8 bases lying between them. The chain's CDR3 is CASSQEQANNEQFF. The CDR3 coding sequence is TGCGCCAGCAGCCAAGAACAGGCGAACAATGAGCAGTTCTTC.

The rearrangement links TRBV19 to TRBJ1-4; D may be TRBD1 (5 bases). The V end lost 2 bases, the J end lost 0 bases, and 7 bases lay between the germline ends. Germline assignment: CDR1 LNHDA and CDR2 SQIVND (reference sequence). The CDR3 runs 15 residues. The DNA for the CDR3 is TGTGCCAGTAGTATACCACAGGCAACTAATGAAAAACTGTTTTTT. It codes for CASSIPQATNEKLFF.

The genes are TRBV5-5 and TRBJ2-3; TRBD1 matches 8 bases. In germline, CDR1 is SGHKS, CDR2 YYEKEE (reference sequence). The CDR3 loop spans 15 amino acids. J lost 5 bases, V lost 1 base, and 6 bases had no gene match. CDR3 region: CASSLTTGGQDTQYF. CDR3 DNA: TGTGCCAGCAGCTTGACAACAGGGGGTCAAGATACGCAGTATTTT.

V usage is TRBV6-1 and J usage is TRBJ2-3; 8 bases match TRBD2. CDR3 length: 15 amino acids. V shed 1 base and J 6 bases; nucleotides not matched to a gene: 6. CDR1 and CDR2 (germline): MNHNS, SASEGT. The CDR3 DNA sequence: TGTGCCAGCAGTGAAGTTGCGGGGGGCGAGGATACGCAGTATTTT. Its protein is CASSEVAGGEDTQYF.

The chain employs TRBV4-1 and TRBJ1-1, with a weak D call TRBD1 (5 bases). The CDR3 covers 13 residues. With 6 bases removed from V and 3 bases from J, the gap between germline ends came to 11 bases. Germline-derived CDR1 and CDR2 are MGHRA and YSYEKL. CDR3 amino acids: CASSDREYTEAFF. As DNA, the CDR3 is TGCGCCAGCAGTGACAGAGAGTACACTGAAGCTTTCTTT.

This rearrangement joins TRBV28 to TRBJ1-2; D is perhaps TRBD1 (6 bases). Trimming removed 7 bases from V and 5 bases from J, with 17 bases in between. In germline, CDR1 is MDHEN, CDR2 SYDVKM. This CDR3 is built from 14 residues. The CDR3 spells CASIPRRGLYGYTF. CDR3 nucleotide sequence: TGTGCCAGCATACCAAGGCGGGGGCTTTATGGCTACACCTTC.

The genes are TRBV9 and TRBJ2-7; D may be TRBD1 (5 bases). Per the germline V gene, CDR1 is SGDLS and CDR2 is YYNGEE. The CDR3 is 13 residues long. V gave up 0 bases and J gave up 5 bases, with 9 bases separating them. The CDR3 reads CASSVGARDEQYF. The CDR3 DNA reads as TGTGCCAGCAGCGTAGGGGCCAGGGACGAGCAGTACTTC.

This clone has a handful of counts. This chain connects TRBV5-4 to TRBJ1-1; 8 bases line up with TRBD1. There are 17 residues in the CDR3. V lost 0 bases and J lost 1; bases outside the gene matches: 8. Germline lookup yields CDR1 SGHNT and CDR2 YYREEE (reference sequence). CDR3 bases: TGTGCCAGCAGCTTGGGGGACAGGATAATAACGAACACTGAAGCTTTCTTT. This sequence encodes CASSLGDRIITNTEAFF.

The rearrangement joins TRBV19 to TRBJ2-7, with TRBD1 as a possible D gene (6 bases). This CDR3 is 13 amino acids long. Germline V gene sequence: CDR1 LNHDA, CDR2 SQIVND (reference sequence). Trimming pared 4 bases from V and 4 bases from J, leaving 11 bases between. CDR3 coding DNA: TGTGCCAGTAGTACCCGGGACACTTACGAGCAGTACTTC. It translates to CASSTRDTYEQYF.

This clone came up once. This rearrangement joins TRBV4-3 to TRBJ1-6, with 7 nucleotides matching TRBD1. The CDR3 spans 14 residues. The V segment lost 4 bases and the J segment 11 bases; nucleotides outside the gene matches: 8. CDR1 is LGHNA and CDR2 is YSLEER in the germline V gene. The CDR3 reads CASSLRDRGTPLHF. CDR3 DNA sequence: TGCGCCAGCAGCCTGCGGGACAGAGGTACACCCCTCCACTTT.

This sequence joins TRBV11-2 and TRBJ2-7; TRBD1 aligns across 8 bases. The germline CDR1 and CDR2 sequences are SGHAT and FQNNGV. The CDR3 contains 15 residues. After removal of 0 bases from V and 3 bases from J, the junction contained 4 bases not matched to a gene. The CDR3 nucleotides read TGTGCCAGCAGCTTAGATCCGGGACAGGACTACGAGCAGTACTTC. This encodes CASSLDPGQDYEQYF. Drawing the rest from reference TRBV11-2 and TRBJ2-7, the complete variable domain is EAGVAQSPRYKIIEKRQSVAFWCNPISGHATLYWYQQILGQGPKLLIQFQNNGVVDDSQLPKDRFSAERLKGVDSTLKIQPAKLEDSAVYLCASSLDPGQDYEQYFGPGTRLTVT.

CDR3 sequence: CASRYSTDTQYF. The CDR3 DNA reads TGCGCCAGCAGGTATAGCACAGATACGCAGTATTTT. This chain uses TRBV5-1 with TRBJ2-3; D is unclear. Germline assignment: CDR1 SGHRS and CDR2 YFSETQ. This CDR3 is 12 amino acids long. V lost 5 bases and J 0 bases, leaving 4 bases between the germline ends.

The CDR3 protein is CASSVSPRQITEAFF. CDR3 DNA sequence: TGTGCCAGCAGCGTCTCCCCCCGACAGATCACTGAAGCTTTCTTT. The chain uses TRBV9 and TRBJ1-1, with a possible D match to TRBD1 (5 bases). The CDR3 loop spans 15 amino acids. The V gene's germline CDR1 is SGDLS and CDR2 YYNGEE. The V and J ends lost 2 bases and 4 bases respectively, with 15 bases between them.

The V call is TRBV28, the J call TRBJ1-1, with D hard to call. Per germline, CDR1 MDHEN and CDR2 SYDVKM. The V end lost 0 bases, the J end lost 1 base, and 9 bases lay between the germline ends. The CDR3 has 15 residues. CDR3 DNA: TGTGCCAGCAGTTTATGGGGAGACAAGAACACTGAAGCTTTCTTT. Protein: CASSLWGDKNTEAFF.

This chain joins TRBV27 and TRBJ2-1; 11 bases match TRBD2. V shed 5 bases, J shed 10 bases, and the junction held 7 bases outside the gene matches. Germline V gives CDR1 MNHEY, CDR2 SMNVEV (reference sequence). CDR3 length equals 14 residues. The CDR3 DNA follows: TGTGCCAGCAGTCCGTTACTAGCGGGGGACGAGCAGTTCTTC. This gives the protein CASSPLLAGDEQFF.

The chain has TRBV7-6 and TRBJ1-1; no definite D call. V was cut by 5 bases and J by 4 bases, with 14 bases left in between. CDR1 and CDR2 from the germline V gene are SGHVS and FNYEAQ. The CDR3 length is 14 residues. In DNA, the CDR3 is TGTGCCAGCAGCATTCAGGAATCGAGCACTGAAGCTTTCTTT. Translation gives CASSIQESSTEAFF. Supplemented by reference TRBV7-6 and TRBJ1-1, the full variable domain reads GAGVSQSPRYKVTKRGQDVALRCDPISGHVSLYWYRQALGQGPEFLTYFNYEAQQDKSGLPNDRFSAERPEGSISTLTIQRTEQRDSAMYRCASSIQESSTEAFFGQGTRLTVV.

This clone was seen just once. The chain is built from TRBV16 and TRBJ1-5; D unresolved. Germline CDR1 reads KGHSY; CDR2 reads FQNENV. The ends were cut back, 4 bases at V and 0 bases at J, with 4 bases in the middle. The CDR3 runs 13 residues. The CDR3 spells CASSLSSNQPQHF. CDR3 in DNA: TGTGCCAGCAGCCTCAGTAGCAATCAGCCCCAGCATTTT.

Of note for this clone: Other DNA sequences in this sample translate to the same CDR3. The genes are TRBV11-2 and TRBJ2-7; D remains unclear. Germline values: CDR1 SGHAT, CDR2 FQNNGV. Trimming pared 9 bases from V and 1 base from J, leaving 16 bases between. This CDR3 is 14 amino acids long. The DNA of the CDR3 is TGTGCCAGTGGGTCTCGACGCGGATCCTACGAGCAGTACTTC. Translating it yields CASGSRRGSYEQYF.

The chain has TRBV9 and TRBJ1-5, with 10 bases lining up with TRBD1. CDR1 is SGDLS, CDR2 YYNGEE, per germline. The V gene end was trimmed by 7 bases and the J gene end by 5 bases; junction bases not matched to a gene: 3. CDR3 length equals 13 residues. The CDR3 protein is CASGGTGDQPQHF. DNA for the CDR3: TGTGCCAGCGGGGGGACAGGGGATCAGCCCCAGCATTTT. Full variable domain (rest looked up from reference TRBV9 and TRBJ1-5): DSGVTQTPKHLITATGQRVTLRCSPRSGDLSVYWYQQSLDQGLQFLIQYYNGEERAKGNILERFSAQQFPDLHSELNLSSLELGDSALYFCASGGTGDQPQHFGDGTRLSIL.

To note about this clone: Other DNA sequences in this sample translate to the same CDR3. CDR3 region: CSVRGQTDYGQYF. The CDR3 nucleotides read TGCAGCGTCCGAGGACAGACGGATTATGGGCAGTACTTC. The V call is TRBV29-1, the J call TRBJ2-7, with D perhaps TRBD1 (6 bases). V lost 6 bases, J lost 9 bases, and 21 bases lay in between. The CDR3 totals 13 residues. Germline loops: CDR1 SQVTM, CDR2 ANQGSEA.

The rearrangement uses TRBV19 and TRBJ1-5; 7 nucleotides agree with TRBD1. The germline CDR1 and CDR2 sequences are LNHDA and SQIVND (reference sequence). CDR3 size: 15 residues. Trimming cost V 0 bases and J 6 bases; bases outside gene matches: 5. The CDR3 DNA reads TGTGCCAGTAGTATAGACGGGACAGTCAGTCAGCCCCAGCATTTT. Amino acid sequence: CASSIDGTVSQPQHF.

This clone was counted a single time. The chain links TRBV6-4 to TRBJ2-1, with a possible D match to TRBD2 (5 bases). Germline V gives CDR1 MRHNA, CDR2 SNTAGT. The CDR3 runs to 15 residues. The V gene lost 8 bases and the J gene lost 1 base, with 15 bases spanning the gap. This CDR3 reads CASSYVSGSYNEQFF. The CDR3 DNA follows: TGTGCCAGCTCCTACGTATCGGGGTCCTACAATGAGCAGTTCTTC.

The count of this clone is one. The chain has TRBV4-2 and TRBJ2-1, with TRBD2 matching 7 bases. Germline V gene data show CDR1 as LGHNA and CDR2 as YNFKEQ. This CDR3 is built from 15 residues. V lost 4 bases to trimming and J lost 5 bases; unmatched junction nucleotides: 8. CDR3 in amino acids: CASSPLAGVNNEQFF. CDR3 sequence (DNA): TGTGCCAGCAGCCCCCTGGCGGGGGTAAACAATGAGCAGTTCTTC.

V and J are TRBV4-3 and TRBJ2-7; 11 positions match TRBD1. Germline CDR1 reads LGHNA; CDR2 reads YSLEER. CDR3 size: 15 residues. With V trimmed by 3 bases and J by 5 bases, 6 bases remained unmatched. The CDR3 DNA follows: TGCGCCAGCAGCCATCCGGACAGGGGGCGCGACGAGCAGTACTTC. Its protein product is CASSHPDRGRDEQYF.

This clone came up a few times. This chain joins TRBV2 and TRBJ2-5, with D unresolved. Looked up from germline, CDR1 is SNHLY and CDR2 is FYNNEI. This CDR3 is 12 amino acids long. With 7 bases removed from V and 4 bases from J, the gap between germline ends came to 10 bases. CDR3 DNA: TGTGCCAGCACGCAGATACGAGAGACCCAGTACTTC. Amino acids: CASTQIRETQYF.

This clone was found a few times. This sequence joins TRBV9 and TRBJ1-1; D gene unclear. The CDR3 is made up of 12 amino acids. Germline CDR1 and CDR2: SGDLS and YYNGEE. The V and J ends lost 4 bases and 3 bases respectively, with 7 bases between them. CDR3 amino acids: CASSPRDTEAFF. The CDR3 DNA reads TGTGCCAGCAGCCCTCGGGACACTGAAGCTTTCTTT.

The chain links TRBV7-3 to TRBJ2-2, with TRBD2 matching 7 bases. CDR3 length: 13 amino acids. The germline gives CDR1 SGHTA, CDR2 FQGTGA. J gave up 6 bases and V 2 bases, and 0 bases lay outside the gene matches. CDR3 sequence (DNA): TGTGCCAGCAGCTTACTAGCGGCCGGGGAGCTGTTTTTT. Translating it yields CASSLLAAGELFF.

V gene TRBV4-3 combines with J gene TRBJ2-7; possibly TRBD1 for D (5 bases). The germline gives CDR1 LGHNA, CDR2 YSLEER. The CDR3 is made up of 14 amino acids. Trimming pared 1 base from V and 6 bases from J, leaving 13 bases between. DNA of the CDR3: TGCGCCAGCAGCCAAGTGAGACAGAGAGGCGAGCAGTACTTC. Translation: CASSQVRQRGEQYF.

The J gene is TRBJ1-1, the V gene TRBV2; D is perhaps TRBD1 (5 bases). Germline CDR1 reads SNHLY; CDR2 reads FYNNEI. V dropped 4 bases and J dropped 4 bases, with 7 bases sitting between them. CDR3 size: 12 residues. The CDR3 reads CASSVQGTEAFF. CDR3 DNA: TGTGCCAGCAGTGTCCAGGGCACTGAAGCTTTCTTT. The full variable domain, with the rest looked up from reference TRBV2 and TRBJ1-1, is EPEVTQTPSHQVTQMGQEVILRCVPISNHLYFYWYRQILGQKVEFLVSFYNNEISEKSEIFDDQFSVERPDGSNFTLKIRSTKLEDSAMYFCASSVQGTEAFFGQGTRLTVV.

CDR3 nucleotides: TGTGCCAGCAGCTTGGGGACTAGCGGGGCCAACCAGTACTTC. This translates into CASSLGTSGANQYF. The chain couples TRBV7-3 to TRBJ2-5; 13 bases align to TRBD2. In germline, CDR1 is SGHTA, CDR2 FQGTGA. The CDR3 contains 14 residues. Germline trimming cut 3 bases from V and 10 bases from J; bases unmatched to any gene: 5.

The chain uses TRBV27 and TRBJ1-5; the match to TRBD1 covers 7 bases. The trim removed 6 bases at V and 5 bases at J, leaving 10 bases unmatched. Germline-derived CDR1 and CDR2 are MNHEY and SMNVEV (reference sequence). There are 15 residues in the CDR3. The CDR3 nucleotides read TGTGCCAGCAGCCCCTGGGGCAGGGGGGATCAGCCCCAGCATTTT. Amino acid sequence: CASSPWGRGDQPQHF.

This chain links TRBV7-3 with TRBJ2-5; 8 nucleotides agree with TRBD2. The DNA matches TRBJ2-7 better at its end, which makes the J call doubtful. Germline V CDR1 and CDR2: SGHTA, FQGTGA. This CDR3 has 15 amino acids. The CDR3 loop reads CASSPGAGTSYEQYF. The DNA of the CDR3 is TGTGCCAGCAGCCCTGGGGCAGGGACTAGCTACGAGCAGTACTTC.